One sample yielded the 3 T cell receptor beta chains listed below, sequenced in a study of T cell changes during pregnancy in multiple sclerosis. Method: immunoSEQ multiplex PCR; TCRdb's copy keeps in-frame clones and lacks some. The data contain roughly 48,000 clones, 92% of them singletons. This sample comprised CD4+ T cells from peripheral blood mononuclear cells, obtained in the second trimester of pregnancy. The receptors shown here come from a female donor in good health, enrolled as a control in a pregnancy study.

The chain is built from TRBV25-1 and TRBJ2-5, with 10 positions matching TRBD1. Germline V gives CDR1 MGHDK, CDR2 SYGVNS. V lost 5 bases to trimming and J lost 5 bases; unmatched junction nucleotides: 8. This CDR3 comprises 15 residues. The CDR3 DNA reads TGTGCCAGCAGTCCACGCGGACAGGGGGATGAGACCCAGTACTTC. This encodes CASSPRGQGDETQYF.

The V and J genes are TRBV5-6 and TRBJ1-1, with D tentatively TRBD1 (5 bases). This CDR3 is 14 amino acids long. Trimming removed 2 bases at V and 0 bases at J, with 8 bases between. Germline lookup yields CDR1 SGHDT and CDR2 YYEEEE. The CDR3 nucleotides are TGTGCCAGCAGCTTTCAGGGCGTGAACACTGAAGCTTTCTTT. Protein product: CASSFQGVNTEAFF.

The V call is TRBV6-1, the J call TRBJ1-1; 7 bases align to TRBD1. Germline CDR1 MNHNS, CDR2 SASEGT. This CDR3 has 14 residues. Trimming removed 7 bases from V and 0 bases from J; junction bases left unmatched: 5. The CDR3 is CASTRDRLNTEAFF. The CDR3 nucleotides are TGTGCCAGCACCCGGGACAGACTGAACACTGAAGCTTTCTTT.